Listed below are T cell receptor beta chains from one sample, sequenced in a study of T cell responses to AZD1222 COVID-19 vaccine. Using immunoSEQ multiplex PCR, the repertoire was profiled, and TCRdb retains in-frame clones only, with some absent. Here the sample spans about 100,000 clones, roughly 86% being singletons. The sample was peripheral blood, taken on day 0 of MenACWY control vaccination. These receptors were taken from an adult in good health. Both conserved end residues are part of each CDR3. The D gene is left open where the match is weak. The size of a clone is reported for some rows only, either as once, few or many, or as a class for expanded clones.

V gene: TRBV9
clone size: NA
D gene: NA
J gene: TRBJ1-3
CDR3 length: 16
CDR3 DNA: TGTGCCAGCAGCGTAGGGATCGCTGACTCTGGAAACACCATATATTTT
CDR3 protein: CASSVGIADSGNTIYF

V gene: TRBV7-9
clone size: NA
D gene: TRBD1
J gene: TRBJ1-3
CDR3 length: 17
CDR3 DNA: TGTGCCAGCAGCTATTTGACAGGGGGTATCTCTGGAAACACCATATATTTT
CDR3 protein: CASSYLTGGISGNTIYF

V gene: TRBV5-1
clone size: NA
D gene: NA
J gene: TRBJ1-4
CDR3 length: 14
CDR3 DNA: TGCGCCAGCGCCACGGACTCGACTAATGAAAAACTGTTTTTT
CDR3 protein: CASATDSTNEKLFF

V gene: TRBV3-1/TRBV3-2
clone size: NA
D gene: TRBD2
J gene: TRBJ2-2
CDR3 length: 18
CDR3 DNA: TGTGCCAGCAGCCAGGGTACACTAGCGGGAGTATACACCGGGGAGCTGTTTTTT
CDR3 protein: CASSQGTLAGVYTGELFF

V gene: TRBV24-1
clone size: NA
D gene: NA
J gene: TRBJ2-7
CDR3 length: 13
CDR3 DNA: TGTGCCACCAGTGATTTGACTGGTGACGAGCAGTACTTC
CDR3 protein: CATSDLTGDEQYF

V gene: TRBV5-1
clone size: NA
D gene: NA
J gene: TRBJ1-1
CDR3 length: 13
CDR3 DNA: TGCGCCAGCAGCTTGAGCCGGCAGACTGAAGCTTTCTTT
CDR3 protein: CASSLSRQTEAFF

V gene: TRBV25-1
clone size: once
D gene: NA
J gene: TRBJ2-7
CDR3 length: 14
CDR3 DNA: TGTGCCAGCAGTGTGGTTCAGTCGACCTACGAGCAGTACTTC
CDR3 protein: CASSVVQSTYEQYF

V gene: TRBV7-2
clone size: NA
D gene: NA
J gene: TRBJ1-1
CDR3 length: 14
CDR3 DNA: TGTGCCAGCAGCTTAGGACCTAGCTCCACTGAAGCTTTCTTT
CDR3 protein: CASSLGPSSTEAFF

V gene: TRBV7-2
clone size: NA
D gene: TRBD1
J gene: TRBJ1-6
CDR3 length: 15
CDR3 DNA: TGTGCCAGCAGCCCATTGGGACAGTTGAATTCACCCCTCCACTTT
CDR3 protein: CASSPLGQLNSPLHF

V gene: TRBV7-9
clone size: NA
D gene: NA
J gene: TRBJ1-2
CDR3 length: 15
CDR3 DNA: TGTGCCAGCAGCTTAGGAGGGGACCGGGGCTATGGCTACACCTTC
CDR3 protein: CASSLGGDRGYGYTF

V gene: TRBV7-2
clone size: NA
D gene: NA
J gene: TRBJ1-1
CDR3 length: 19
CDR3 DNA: TGTGCCAGCAGCTTAGGAGGGGGAGGGTATGAAGCCCCGAACACTGAAGCTTTCTTT
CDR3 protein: CASSLGGGGYEAPNTEAFF

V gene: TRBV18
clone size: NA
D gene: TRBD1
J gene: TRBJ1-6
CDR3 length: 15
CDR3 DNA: TGTGCCAGCTCCTACGGGACAGGGTATAATTCACCCCTCCACTTT
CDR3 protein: CASSYGTGYNSPLHF

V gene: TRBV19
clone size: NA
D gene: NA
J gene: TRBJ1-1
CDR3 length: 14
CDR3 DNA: TGTGCCAGTAGTATTAGGAGAGGGGGTGGTGAAGCTTTCTTT
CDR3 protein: CASSIRRGGGEAFF

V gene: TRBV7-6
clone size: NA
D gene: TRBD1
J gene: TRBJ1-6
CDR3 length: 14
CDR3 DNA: TGTGCCAGCAGCGGCCAGGGGGCGGATTCACCCCTCCACTTT
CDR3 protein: CASSGQGADSPLHF

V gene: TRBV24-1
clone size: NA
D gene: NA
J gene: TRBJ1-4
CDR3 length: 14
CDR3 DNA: TGTGCCACCAGTGATGGGCAGGGAGGTGAAAAACTGTTTTTT
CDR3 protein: CATSDGQGGEKLFF

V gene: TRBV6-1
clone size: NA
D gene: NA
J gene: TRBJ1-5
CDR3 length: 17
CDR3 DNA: TGTGCCAGCAGTGAATTACGAGTACAGTCTCGGCGGCAGCCCCAGCATTTT
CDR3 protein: CASSELRVQSRRQPQHF

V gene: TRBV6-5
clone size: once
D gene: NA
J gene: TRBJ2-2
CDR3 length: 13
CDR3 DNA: TGTGCCAGCAGTTCCGGTTACACCGGGGAGCTGTTTTTT
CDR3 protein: CASSSGYTGELFF

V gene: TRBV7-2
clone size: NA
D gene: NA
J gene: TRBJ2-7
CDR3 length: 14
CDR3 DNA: TGTGCCAGCAGCGCCTCCAGGGAATCCTACGAGCAGTACTTC
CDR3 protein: CASSASRESYEQYF

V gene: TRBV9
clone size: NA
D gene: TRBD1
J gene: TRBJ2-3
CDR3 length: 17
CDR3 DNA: TGTGCCAGCAGCGTAGGGGCAGGGGGATGGGGCACAGATACGCAGTATTTT
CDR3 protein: CASSVGAGGWGTDTQYF

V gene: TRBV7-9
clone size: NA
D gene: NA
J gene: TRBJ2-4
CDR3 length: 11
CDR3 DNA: TGTGCCAGCAGCCCCGGACGGGAACAGTACTTC
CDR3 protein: CASSPGREQYF

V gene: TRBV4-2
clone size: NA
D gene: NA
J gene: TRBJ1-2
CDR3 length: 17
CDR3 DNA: TGTGCCAGCAGCCAAGGGATCACCGCAGGAGCTAGCTATGGCTACACCTTC
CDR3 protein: CASSQGITAGASYGYTF

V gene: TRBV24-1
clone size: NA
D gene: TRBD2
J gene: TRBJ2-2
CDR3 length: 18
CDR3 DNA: TGTGCCACCAGTGATCCATCCCGGGAGGAGCGTGGCACCGGGGAGCTGTTTTTT
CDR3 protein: CATSDPSREERGTGELFF

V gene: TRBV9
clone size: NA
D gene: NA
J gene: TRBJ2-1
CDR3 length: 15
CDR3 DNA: TGTGCCAGCAGCCCCAGGGGGACTCCTTACAATGAGCAGTTCTTC
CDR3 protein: CASSPRGTPYNEQFF

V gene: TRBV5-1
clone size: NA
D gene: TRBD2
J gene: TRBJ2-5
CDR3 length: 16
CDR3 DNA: TGCGCCAGCAGCTCACATCGGACTAGCCCCAGGGAGACCCAGTACTTC
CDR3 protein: CASSSHRTSPRETQYF

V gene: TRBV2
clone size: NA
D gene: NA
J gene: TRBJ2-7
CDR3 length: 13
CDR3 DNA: TGTGCCAGCAAAGGGAATCGGGCCTACGAGCAGTACTTC
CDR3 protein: CASKGNRAYEQYF

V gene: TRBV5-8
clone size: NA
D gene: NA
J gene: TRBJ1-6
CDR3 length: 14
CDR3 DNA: TGTGCCAGCAGCTTGCCCGGAGGGTATTCACCCCTCCACTTT
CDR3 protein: CASSLPGGYSPLHF

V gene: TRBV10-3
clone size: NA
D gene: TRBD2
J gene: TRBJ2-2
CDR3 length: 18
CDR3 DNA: TGTGCCATCAGGGATGGACTGGCGGGAGGGCCAGGATTCGGGGAGCTGTTTTTT
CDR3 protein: CAIRDGLAGGPGFGELFF